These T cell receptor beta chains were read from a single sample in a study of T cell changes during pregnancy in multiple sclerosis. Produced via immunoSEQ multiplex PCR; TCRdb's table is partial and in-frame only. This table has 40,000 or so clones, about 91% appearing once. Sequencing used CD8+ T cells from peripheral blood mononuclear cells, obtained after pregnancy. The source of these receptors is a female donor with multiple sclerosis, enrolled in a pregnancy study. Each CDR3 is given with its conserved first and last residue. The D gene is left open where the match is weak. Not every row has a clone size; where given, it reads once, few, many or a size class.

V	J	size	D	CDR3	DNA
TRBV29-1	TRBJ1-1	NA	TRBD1	CSVETGEEYGAFF	TGCAGCGTTGAGACAGGGGAAGAGTACGGAGCTTTCTTT
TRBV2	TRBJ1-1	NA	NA	CASSGQMNTEAFF	TGTGCCAGCAGTGGACAGATGAACACTGAAGCTTTCTTT
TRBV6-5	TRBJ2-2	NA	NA	CASSYSSIGELFF	TGTGCCAGCAGTTACTCGTCAATCGGGGAGCTGTTTTTT
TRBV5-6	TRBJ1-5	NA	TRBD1	CASSLGQGRGPQHF	TGTGCCAGCAGCCTGGGACAGGGAAGAGGGCCCCAGCATTTT
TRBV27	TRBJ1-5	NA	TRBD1	CASSDRVNQPQHF	TGTGCCAGCAGTGACAGGGTCAATCAGCCCCAGCATTTT
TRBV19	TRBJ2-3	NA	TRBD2	CASSLFRMTSGRKVADTQYF	TGTGCCAGTAGTCTCTTTCGTATGACTAGCGGGAGAAAGGTCGCAGATACGCAGTATTTT
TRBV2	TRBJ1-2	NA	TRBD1	CASNRPGQGSYGYTF	TGTGCCAGCAACCGTCCGGGACAGGGCTCCTATGGCTACACCTTC
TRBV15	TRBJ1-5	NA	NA	CATSRQGLHNQPQHF	TGTGCCACCAGCAGACAGGGACTGCACAATCAGCCCCAGCATTTT
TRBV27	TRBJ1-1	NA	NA	CASSLYPGQGLGAFF	TGTGCCAGCAGTTTATACCCCGGGCAGGGACTGGGAGCTTTCTTT
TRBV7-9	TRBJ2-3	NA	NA	CASGQVDTQYF	TGTGCCAGCGGGCAGGTAGATACGCAGTATTTT
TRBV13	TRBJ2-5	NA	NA	CASSLEYRGGETQYF	TGTGCCAGCAGCTTAGAGTACAGGGGAGGAGAGACCCAGTACTTC
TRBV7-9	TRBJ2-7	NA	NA	CASSSGGDRAYEQYF	TGTGCCAGCAGCTCGGGGGGGGACAGGGCCTACGAGCAGTACTTC
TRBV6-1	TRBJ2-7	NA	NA	CASSEGPSYEQYF	TGTGCCAGCAGTGAAGGGCCGTCCTACGAGCAGTACTTC
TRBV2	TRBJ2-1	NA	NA	CASSELGNLGRNEQFF	TGTGCCAGCAGTGAACTTGGAAATCTGGGGAGGAATGAGCAGTTCTTC
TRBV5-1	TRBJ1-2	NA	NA	CASSNPLRGSRYGYTF	TGCGCCAGCAGCAACCCCCTTCGGGGTTCAAGGTATGGCTACACCTTC
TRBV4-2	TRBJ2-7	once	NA	CASSQGRGNEQYF	TGTGCCAGCAGCCAAGGGCGGGGCAACGAGCAGTACTTC
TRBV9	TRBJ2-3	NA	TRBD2	CASSEGLALHTDTQYF	TGTGCCAGCAGCGAGGGACTAGCGTTACACACAGATACGCAGTATTTT
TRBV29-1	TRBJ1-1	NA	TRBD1	CSVIGRQGAFF	TGCAGCGTTATAGGGAGACAGGGGGCTTTCTTT
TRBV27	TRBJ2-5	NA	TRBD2	CASSLERGSSETQYF	TGTGCCAGCAGTTTAGAGCGGGGGTCCTCGGAGACCCAGTACTTC
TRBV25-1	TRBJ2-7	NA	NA	CASSESGESRKQYF	TGTGCCAGCAGTGAATCGGGGGAAAGCAGAAAGCAGTACTTC
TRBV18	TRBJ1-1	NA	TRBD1	CASSPIGTADTEAFF	TGTGCCAGCTCACCAATAGGGACAGCGGACACTGAAGCTTTCTTT
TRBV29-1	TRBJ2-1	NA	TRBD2	CSVEGGTSGGPASYNEQFF	TGCAGCGTTGAAGGCGGGACTAGCGGGGGGCCTGCCTCCTACAATGAGCAGTTCTTC
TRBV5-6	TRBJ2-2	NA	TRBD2	CASSLALGLASNGELFF	TGTGCCAGCAGCTTGGCGTTGGGACTAGCGAGCAACGGGGAGCTGTTTTTT
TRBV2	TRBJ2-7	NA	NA	CASSETLRSREQYF	TGTGCCAGCAGTGAGACGTTGAGGTCCCGCGAGCAGTACTTC
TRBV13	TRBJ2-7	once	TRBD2	CASSRGLGGEQYF	TGTGCCAGCAGCCGCGGACTAGGCGGCGAGCAGTACTTC
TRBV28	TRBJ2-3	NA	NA	CASSPGGFTDTQYF	TGTGCCAGCAGTCCCGGAGGGTTCACAGATACGCAGTATTTT
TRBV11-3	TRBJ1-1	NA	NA	CASSLSGAGLTEAFF	TGTGCCAGCAGCTTATCTGGCGCAGGGTTGACTGAAGCTTTCTTT
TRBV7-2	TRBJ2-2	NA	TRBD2	CASSPYAGGGSGELFF	TGTGCCAGCAGCCCCTATGCGGGAGGCGGTTCCGGGGAGCTGTTTTTT
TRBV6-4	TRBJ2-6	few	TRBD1	CASSSTGGISGANVLTF	TGTGCCAGCAGTAGTACAGGGGGCATCTCTGGGGCCAACGTCCTGACTTTC
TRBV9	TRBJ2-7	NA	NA	CASSPGLSLGDEQYF	TGTGCCAGCAGCCCGGGACTTTCTTTAGGGGACGAGCAGTACTTC
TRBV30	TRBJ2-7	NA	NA	CAWSVGRVYEQYF	TGTGCCTGGAGTGTCGGCAGGGTCTACGAGCAGTACTTC
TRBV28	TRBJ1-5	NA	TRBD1	CASRGTGTNQPQHF	TGTGCCAGCAGAGGGACAGGGACAAATCAGCCCCAGCATTTT
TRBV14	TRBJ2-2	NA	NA	CASSHWDMNTGELFF	TGTGCCAGCAGCCATTGGGACATGAACACCGGGGAGCTGTTTTTT
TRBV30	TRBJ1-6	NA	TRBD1	CAWSAMGQGNSPLHF	TGTGCCTGGAGTGCCATGGGACAGGGTAACTCACCCCTCCACTTT
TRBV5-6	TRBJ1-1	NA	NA	CASSLGRMMNTEAFF	TGTGCCAGCAGCTTGGGGAGGATGATGAACACTGAAGCTTTCTTT
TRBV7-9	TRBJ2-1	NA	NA	CASSSGALNEQFF	TGTGCCAGCAGCTCAGGGGCGTTGAATGAGCAGTTCTTC
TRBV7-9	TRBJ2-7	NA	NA	CASSLTGSHEQYF	TGTGCCAGCAGCTTAACAGGGTCCCACGAGCAGTACTTC
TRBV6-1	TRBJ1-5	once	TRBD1	CASSVGDSPSQPQHF	TGTGCCAGCAGTGTGGGGGACAGCCCAAGTCAGCCCCAGCATTTT